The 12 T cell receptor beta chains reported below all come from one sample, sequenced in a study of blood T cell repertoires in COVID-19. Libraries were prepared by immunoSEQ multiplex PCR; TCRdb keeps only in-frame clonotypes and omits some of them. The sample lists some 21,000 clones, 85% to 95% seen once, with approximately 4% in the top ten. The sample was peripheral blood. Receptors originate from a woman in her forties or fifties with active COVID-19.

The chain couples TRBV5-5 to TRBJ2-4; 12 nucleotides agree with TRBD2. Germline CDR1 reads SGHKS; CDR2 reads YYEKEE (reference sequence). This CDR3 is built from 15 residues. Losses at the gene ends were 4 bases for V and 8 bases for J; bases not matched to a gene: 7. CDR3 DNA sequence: TGTGCCAGCAGCCCGACTAGCGGGAGAGCATACATTCAGTACTTC. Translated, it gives CASSPTSGRAYIQYF.

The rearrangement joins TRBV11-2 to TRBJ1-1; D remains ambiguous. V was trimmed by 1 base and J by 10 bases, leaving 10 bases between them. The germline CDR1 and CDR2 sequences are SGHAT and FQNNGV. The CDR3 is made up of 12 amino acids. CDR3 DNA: TGTGCCAGCAGCTTAGCAGAAAGTGGAGCTTTCTTT. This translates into CASSLAESGAFF.

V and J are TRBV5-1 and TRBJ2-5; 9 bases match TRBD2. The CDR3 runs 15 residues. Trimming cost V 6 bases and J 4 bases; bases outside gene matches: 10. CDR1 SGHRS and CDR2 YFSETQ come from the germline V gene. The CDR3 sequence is CASMSLAGQGETQYF. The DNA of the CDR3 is TGCGCCAGCATGTCCCTAGCGGGACAAGGAGAGACCCAGTACTTC.

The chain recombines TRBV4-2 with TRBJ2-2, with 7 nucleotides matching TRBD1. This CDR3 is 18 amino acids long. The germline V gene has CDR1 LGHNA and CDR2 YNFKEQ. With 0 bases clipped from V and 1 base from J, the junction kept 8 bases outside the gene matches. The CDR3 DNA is TGTGCCAGCAGCCAAGATCAGTGGGGACAGCGGAACACCGGGGAGCTGTTTTTT. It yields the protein CASSQDQWGQRNTGELFF.

The CDR3 loop is CASSSPAPGKEKLFF. CDR3 nucleotide sequence: TGTGCCAGCAGCTCGCCGGCACCGGGGAAGGAAAAACTGTTTTTT. The chain joins TRBV7-8 to TRBJ1-4; D is unresolved. CDR3 length equals 15 residues. In germline, CDR1 is SGHVS, CDR2 FQNEAQ. V lost 4 bases to trimming and J lost 8 bases, with 17 bases between them.

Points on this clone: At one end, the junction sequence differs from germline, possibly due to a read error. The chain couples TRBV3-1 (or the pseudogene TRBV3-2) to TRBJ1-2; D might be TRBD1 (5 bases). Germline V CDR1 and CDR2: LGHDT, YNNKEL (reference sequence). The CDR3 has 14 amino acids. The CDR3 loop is CASSQDLVSQDTTF. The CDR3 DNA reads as TGTGCCAGCAGCCAAGATCTTGTTAGTCAGGACACGACTTTC.

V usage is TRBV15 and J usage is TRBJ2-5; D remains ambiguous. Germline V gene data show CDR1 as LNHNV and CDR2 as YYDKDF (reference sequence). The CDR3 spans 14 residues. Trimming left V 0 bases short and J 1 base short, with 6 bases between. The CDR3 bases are TGTGCCACCAGCAGAGATCCAGTCCAAGAGACCCAGTACTTC. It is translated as CATSRDPVQETQYF.

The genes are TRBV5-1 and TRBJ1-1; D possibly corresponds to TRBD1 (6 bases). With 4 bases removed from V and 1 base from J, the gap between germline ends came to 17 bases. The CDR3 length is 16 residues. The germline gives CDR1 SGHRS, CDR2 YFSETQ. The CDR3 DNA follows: TGCGCCAGCAGCCGCCTTGGGGGCGCAACGAACACTGAAGCTTTCTTT. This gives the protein CASSRLGGATNTEAFF. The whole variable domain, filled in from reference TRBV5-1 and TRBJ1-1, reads KAGVTQTPRYLIKTRGQQVTLSCSPISGHRSVSWYQQTPGQGLQFLFEYFSETQRNKGNFPGRFSGRQFSNSRSEMNVSTLELGDSALYLCASSRLGGATNTEAFFGQGTRLTVV.

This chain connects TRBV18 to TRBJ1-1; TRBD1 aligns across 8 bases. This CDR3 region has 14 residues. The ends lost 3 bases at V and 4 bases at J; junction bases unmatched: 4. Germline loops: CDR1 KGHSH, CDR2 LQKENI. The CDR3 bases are TGTGCCAGCTCACCCCCAACAGGGGGCACTGAAGCTTTCTTT. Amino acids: CASSPPTGGTEAFF.

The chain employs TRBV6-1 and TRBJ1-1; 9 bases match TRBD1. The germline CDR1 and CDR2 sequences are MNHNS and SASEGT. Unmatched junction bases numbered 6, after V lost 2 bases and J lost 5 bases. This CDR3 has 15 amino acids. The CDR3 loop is CASSELGQGRTEAFF. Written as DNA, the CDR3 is TGTGCCAGCAGTGAACTGGGACAGGGAAGGACTGAAGCTTTCTTT.

CDR3 region: CAISIAGVRNEQFF. The CDR3 DNA sequence: TGTGCCATCAGTATAGCGGGAGTTCGGAATGAGCAGTTCTTC. The rearrangement links TRBV10-3 to TRBJ2-1; TRBD2 matches at 9 bases. This CDR3 region has 14 residues. Germline loops: CDR1 ENHRY, CDR2 SYGVKD. The J segment lost 7 bases and the V segment lost 5 bases, leaving 6 bases of the junction unmatched.

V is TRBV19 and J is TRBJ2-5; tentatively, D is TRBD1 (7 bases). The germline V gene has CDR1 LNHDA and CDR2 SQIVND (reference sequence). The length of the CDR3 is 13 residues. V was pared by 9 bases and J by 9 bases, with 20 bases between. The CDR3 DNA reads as TGTGCCAGCGGGGGACAGCGCATAAGGCCCCAGTACTTC. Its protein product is CASGGQRIRPQYF.